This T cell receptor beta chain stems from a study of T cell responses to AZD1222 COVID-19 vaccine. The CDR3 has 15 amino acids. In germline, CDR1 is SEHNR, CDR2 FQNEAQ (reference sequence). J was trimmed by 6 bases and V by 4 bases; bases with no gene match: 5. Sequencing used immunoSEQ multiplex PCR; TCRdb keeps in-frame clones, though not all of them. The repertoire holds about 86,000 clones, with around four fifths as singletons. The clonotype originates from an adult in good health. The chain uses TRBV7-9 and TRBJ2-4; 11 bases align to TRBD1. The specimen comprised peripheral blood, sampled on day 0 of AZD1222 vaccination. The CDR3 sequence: CASSWDRGSGNIQYF. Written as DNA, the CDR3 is TGTGCCAGCAGCTGGGACAGGGGGAGTGGAAACATTCAGTACTTC.